A selection of T cell receptor beta chains follows, all from one sample in a study of regulatory T cells in long-lasting Graves disease. TCRdb called the multiplex PCR reads again in MiXCR, with one record for every CDR3 protein. The sample lists approximately 400,000 distinct CDR3 sequences, less than 20% occurring once. Here the sequenced sample was peripheral blood mononuclear cells (PBMCs), taken at new diagnosis, from a patient treated with antithyroid drugs. Receptors originate from a female donor with Graves disease. CDR3s include the opening cysteine and the closing phenylalanine or tryptophan. The D gene is left open where the match is weak. Not every row has a clone size; where given, it reads once, few, many or a size class.

j_call: TRBJ2-3; clone_size: -; cdr3_length: 16; d_call: TRBD2; v_call: TRBV19; cdr3_aa: CASSSASGGDTDTQYF; cdr3_nt: TGTGCCAGTAGTTCGGCTAGCGGGGGAGACACAGATACGCAGTATTTT
j_call: TRBJ1-2; clone_size: -; cdr3_length: 17; d_call: TRBD1; v_call: TRBV19; cdr3_aa: CASSPWTGDNHNYGYTF; cdr3_nt: TGTGCCAGTAGTCCATGGACAGGGGACAACCATAACTATGGCTACACCTTC
j_call: TRBJ1-5; clone_size: -; cdr3_length: 14; d_call: TRBD1; v_call: TRBV18; cdr3_aa: CASSPGTAGQPQHF; cdr3_nt: TGTGCCAGCTCACCGGGGACAGCAGGACAGCCCCAGCATTTT
j_call: TRBJ2-3; clone_size: -; cdr3_length: 14; d_call: -; v_call: TRBV6-1; cdr3_aa: CASNFAESTDTQYF; cdr3_nt: TGTGCCAGCAATTTCGCCGAGAGCACAGATACGCAGTATTTT
j_call: TRBJ1-4; clone_size: -; cdr3_length: 14; d_call: -; v_call: TRBV7-9; cdr3_aa: CASSSRTANEKLFF; cdr3_nt: TGTGCCAGCAGCTCTCGGACGGCTAATGAAAAACTGTTTTTT
j_call: TRBJ2-5; clone_size: few; cdr3_length: 11; d_call: -; v_call: TRBV20-1; cdr3_aa: CSAIYRETQYF; cdr3_nt: TGCAGTGCTATTTATAGAGAGACCCAGTACTTC
j_call: TRBJ2-7; clone_size: many; cdr3_length: 14; d_call: -; v_call: TRBV27; cdr3_aa: CASNQQGVLGEQYF; cdr3_nt: TGTGCCAGCAATCAACAGGGTGTTCTCGGTGAGCAGTACTTC
j_call: TRBJ1-2; clone_size: many; cdr3_length: 13; d_call: -; v_call: TRBV2; cdr3_aa: CASSELAGNGYTF; cdr3_nt: TGTGCCAGCAGTGAACTGGCAGGCAATGGCTACACCTTC
j_call: TRBJ1-2; clone_size: many; cdr3_length: 14; d_call: -; v_call: TRBV6-2/TRBV6-3; cdr3_aa: CASSYSTGIYGYTF; cdr3_nt: TGTGCCAGCAGTTACTCCACAGGGATCTATGGCTACACCTTC
j_call: TRBJ2-7; clone_size: -; cdr3_length: 13; d_call: -; v_call: TRBV4-1; cdr3_aa: CASSQGVRDEQYF; cdr3_nt: TGCGCCAGCAGCCAAGGGGTCCGGGACGAGCAGTACTTC
j_call: TRBJ2-2; clone_size: few; cdr3_length: 14; d_call: TRBD2; v_call: TRBV19; cdr3_aa: CASTLAGVIGELFF; cdr3_nt: TGTGCCAGTACCTTAGCGGGAGTAATCGGGGAGCTGTTTTTT
j_call: TRBJ2-3; clone_size: many; cdr3_length: 15; d_call: TRBD1; v_call: TRBV11-2; cdr3_aa: CASSQQGASTDTQYF; cdr3_nt: TGTGCCAGCAGCCAACAGGGGGCTAGCACAGATACGCAGTATTTT
j_call: TRBJ2-7; clone_size: many; cdr3_length: 15; d_call: TRBD2; v_call: TRBV29-1; cdr3_aa: CSVDLGTSGAYEQYF; cdr3_nt: TGCAGCGTTGATCTAGGGACTAGCGGCGCCTACGAGCAGTACTTC
j_call: TRBJ1-2; clone_size: many; cdr3_length: 14; d_call: -; v_call: TRBV7-9; cdr3_aa: CASSFKGPNYGYTF; cdr3_nt: TGTGCCAGCAGCTTTAAGGGACCCAACTATGGCTACACCTTC
j_call: TRBJ2-2; clone_size: -; cdr3_length: 14; d_call: -; v_call: TRBV18; cdr3_aa: CASCPSRNTGELFF; cdr3_nt: TGTGCCAGCTGCCCTAGTCGGAACACCGGGGAGCTGTTTTTT
j_call: TRBJ1-1; clone_size: many; cdr3_length: 15; d_call: -; v_call: TRBV18; cdr3_aa: CASSPPGVGGTEAFF; cdr3_nt: TGTGCCAGCTCACCACCGGGCGTAGGGGGGACTGAAGCTTTCTTT
j_call: TRBJ1-1; clone_size: few; cdr3_length: 16; d_call: -; v_call: TRBV19; cdr3_aa: CASSIGIIGVNTEAFF; cdr3_nt: TGTGCCAGTAGTATAGGCATAATTGGGGTGAACACTGAAGCTTTCTTT
j_call: TRBJ2-3; clone_size: many; cdr3_length: 13; d_call: -; v_call: TRBV11-2; cdr3_aa: CASSRLVQDTQYF; cdr3_nt: TGTGCCAGCAGCCGGCTAGTTCAAGATACGCAGTATTTT
j_call: TRBJ1-5; clone_size: many; cdr3_length: 15; d_call: TRBD1; v_call: TRBV20-1; cdr3_aa: CSARTGGFGNQPQHF; cdr3_nt: TGCAGTGCGCGGACAGGGGGTTTTGGCAATCAGCCCCAGCATTTT
j_call: TRBJ2-1; clone_size: -; cdr3_length: 14; d_call: TRBD1; v_call: TRBV18; cdr3_aa: CASSQGAYDNEQFF; cdr3_nt: TGTGCCAGCTCACAGGGGGCCTACGACAATGAGCAGTTCTTC
j_call: TRBJ2-5; clone_size: few; cdr3_length: 12; d_call: -; v_call: TRBV6-1; cdr3_aa: CATFEGGTAQYF; cdr3_nt: TGTGCCACGTTTGAGGGGGGGACTGCCCAGTACTTC
j_call: TRBJ2-3; clone_size: many; cdr3_length: 14; d_call: -; v_call: TRBV3-1; cdr3_aa: CASSQRGFGDTQYF; cdr3_nt: TGTGCCAGCAGCCAACGGGGGTTTGGAGATACGCAGTATTTT
j_call: TRBJ1-5; clone_size: -; cdr3_length: 15; d_call: -; v_call: TRBV27; cdr3_aa: CASSLLTGSNQPQHF; cdr3_nt: TGTGCCAGCAGTTTACTTACAGGGTCGAATCAGCCCCAGCATTTT
j_call: TRBJ1-1; clone_size: -; cdr3_length: 17; d_call: -; v_call: TRBV28; cdr3_aa: CASSIAITGTTDTEAFF; cdr3_nt: TGTGCCAGCAGTATAGCTATAACCGGGACAACGGACACTGAAGCTTTCTTT
j_call: TRBJ2-2; clone_size: few; cdr3_length: 19; d_call: -; v_call: TRBV24-1; cdr3_aa: CATSDWGGAGRKNTGELFF; cdr3_nt: TGTGCCACCAGTGACTGGGGGGGGGCGGGGAGAAAGAACACCGGGGAGCTGTTTTTT
j_call: TRBJ1-2; clone_size: many; cdr3_length: 13; d_call: -; v_call: TRBV12-5; cdr3_aa: CASGSGGLYGYTF; cdr3_nt: TGTGCTAGTGGTTCTGGGGGGCTCTATGGCTACACCTTC
j_call: TRBJ1-1; clone_size: -; cdr3_length: 13; d_call: -; v_call: TRBV12-3/TRBV12-4; cdr3_aa: CASRLGVRTEAFF; cdr3_nt: TGTGCCAGCAGGTTGGGCGTAAGAACTGAAGCTTTCTTT
j_call: TRBJ1-5; clone_size: many; cdr3_length: 12; d_call: -; v_call: TRBV3-1; cdr3_aa: CASSQGGQPQHF; cdr3_nt: TGTGCCAGCAGCCAAGGAGGCCAGCCCCAGCATTTT
j_call: TRBJ1-5; clone_size: many; cdr3_length: 16; d_call: -; v_call: TRBV7-3; cdr3_aa: CASSLVIREGNQPQHF; cdr3_nt: TGTGCCAGCAGCTTAGTTATCAGGGAAGGCAATCAGCCCCAGCATTTT
j_call: TRBJ1-2; clone_size: many; cdr3_length: 14; d_call: -; v_call: TRBV6-2/TRBV6-3; cdr3_aa: CASSQSSAPFGYTF; cdr3_nt: TGTGCCAGCAGTCAGAGTTCAGCTCCCTTCGGCTACACCTTC
j_call: TRBJ2-3; clone_size: -; cdr3_length: 16; d_call: TRBD2; v_call: TRBV20-1; cdr3_aa: CSARFPAGGVTDTQYF; cdr3_nt: TGCAGTGCTAGGTTTCCAGCGGGGGGGGTCACAGATACGCAGTATTTT
j_call: TRBJ2-1; clone_size: -; cdr3_length: 15; d_call: TRBD2; v_call: TRBV7-9; cdr3_aa: CASIGTSGAYNEQFF; cdr3_nt: TGTGCCAGCATCGGGACTAGCGGGGCCTACAATGAGCAGTTCTTC
j_call: TRBJ2-1; clone_size: many; cdr3_length: 13; d_call: -; v_call: TRBV29-1; cdr3_aa: CSVVRGQANEQFF; cdr3_nt: TGCAGCGTTGTTCGCGGACAAGCCAATGAGCAGTTCTTC
j_call: TRBJ1-3; clone_size: -; cdr3_length: 17; d_call: -; v_call: TRBV4-3; cdr3_aa: CASSQVGGVWAGNTIYF; cdr3_nt: TGCGCCAGCAGCCAAGTAGGGGGTGTGTGGGCTGGAAACACCATATATTTT
j_call: TRBJ1-1; clone_size: many; cdr3_length: 14; d_call: -; v_call: TRBV20-1; cdr3_aa: CSARVPATNTEAFF; cdr3_nt: TGCAGTGCTAGAGTACCCGCCACGAACACTGAAGCTTTCTTT
j_call: TRBJ2-3; clone_size: many; cdr3_length: 14; d_call: -; v_call: TRBV12-3/TRBV12-4; cdr3_aa: CASQRGTSTDTQYF; cdr3_nt: TGTGCCAGCCAGAGGGGGACTAGCACAGATACGCAGTATTTT
j_call: TRBJ1-2; clone_size: -; cdr3_length: 15; d_call: -; v_call: TRBV11-2; cdr3_aa: CASSSPWKGDYGYTF; cdr3_nt: TGTGCCAGCAGTTCCCCGTGGAAGGGGGATTATGGCTACACCTTC
j_call: TRBJ2-7; clone_size: many; cdr3_length: 15; d_call: TRBD2; v_call: TRBV12-3/TRBV12-4; cdr3_aa: CASSLSGVGNYEQYF; cdr3_nt: TGTGCCAGCAGTTTAAGCGGGGTAGGAAACTACGAGCAGTACTTC
j_call: TRBJ1-6; clone_size: many; cdr3_length: 16; d_call: -; v_call: TRBV4-1; cdr3_aa: CASSQDPGRGNSPLHF; cdr3_nt: TGCGCCAGCAGCCAAGATCCAGGCAGGGGAAATTCACCCCTCCACTTT
j_call: TRBJ2-1; clone_size: many; cdr3_length: 13; d_call: TRBD2; v_call: TRBV7-3; cdr3_aa: CASGLAGAQEQFF; cdr3_nt: TGTGCCAGCGGACTAGCGGGAGCTCAGGAGCAGTTCTTC
j_call: TRBJ2-7; clone_size: few; cdr3_length: 15; d_call: TRBD2; v_call: TRBV18; cdr3_aa: CASSPRGGGPYEQYF; cdr3_nt: TGTGCCAGCTCGCCTCGGGGGGGCGGTCCCTACGAGCAGTACTTC
j_call: TRBJ2-7; clone_size: many; cdr3_length: 13; d_call: -; v_call: TRBV12-3/TRBV12-4; cdr3_aa: CASSFASSREQYF; cdr3_nt: TGTGCCAGCAGTTTTGCTAGCTCGCGTGAGCAGTACTTC
j_call: TRBJ1-2; clone_size: many; cdr3_length: 14; d_call: -; v_call: TRBV19; cdr3_aa: CASSGRTGRYGYTF; cdr3_nt: TGTGCCAGTAGTGGCCGGACGGGAAGATATGGCTACACCTTC
j_call: TRBJ2-7; clone_size: many; cdr3_length: 15; d_call: -; v_call: TRBV5-1; cdr3_aa: CASSLEGQTTGEQYF; cdr3_nt: TGCGCCAGCAGCTTGGAAGGACAGACTACGGGGGAGCAGTACTTC
j_call: TRBJ1-5; clone_size: many; cdr3_length: 17; d_call: TRBD1; v_call: TRBV20-1; cdr3_aa: CSARGGDRGLPDQPQHF; cdr3_nt: TGCAGTGCTAGGGGGGGGGACAGGGGATTGCCTGATCAGCCCCAGCATTTT
j_call: TRBJ1-4; clone_size: many; cdr3_length: 16; d_call: -; v_call: TRBV10-3; cdr3_aa: CAISEKALATNEKLFF; cdr3_nt: TGTGCCATCAGTGAGAAGGCTCTAGCAACTAATGAAAAACTGTTTTTT
j_call: TRBJ1-3; clone_size: many; cdr3_length: 15; d_call: -; v_call: TRBV3-1; cdr3_aa: CASSQDQGSENTIYF; cdr3_nt: TGTGCCAGCAGCCAAGATCAGGGATCGGAGAACACCATATATTTT
j_call: TRBJ2-7; clone_size: -; cdr3_length: 12; d_call: -; v_call: TRBV29-1; cdr3_aa: CSVVMGTYEQYF; cdr3_nt: TGCAGCGTTGTCATGGGCACCTACGAGCAGTACTTC
j_call: TRBJ1-6; clone_size: few; cdr3_length: 14; d_call: TRBD1; v_call: TRBV7-2; cdr3_aa: CASSSGTGVSPLHF; cdr3_nt: TGTGCCAGCAGTTCCGGGACAGGGGTTTCACCCCTCCACTTT
j_call: TRBJ1-3; clone_size: -; cdr3_length: 11; d_call: -; v_call: TRBV5-1; cdr3_aa: CASTTGNTIYF; cdr3_nt: TGCGCCAGCACAACTGGAAACACCATATATTTT
j_call: TRBJ2-1; clone_size: many; cdr3_length: 16; d_call: TRBD2; v_call: TRBV24-1; cdr3_aa: CATSDLETSANNEQFF; cdr3_nt: TGTGCCACCAGTGATTTAGAAACTAGCGCCAACAATGAGCAGTTCTTC
j_call: TRBJ2-1; clone_size: many; cdr3_length: 16; d_call: TRBD1; v_call: TRBV6-2/TRBV6-3; cdr3_aa: CASSANTGGFYNEQFF; cdr3_nt: TGTGCCAGCAGCGCCAACACAGGGGGTTTCTACAATGAGCAGTTCTTC
j_call: TRBJ2-7; clone_size: few; cdr3_length: 22; d_call: TRBD2; v_call: TRBV10-3; cdr3_aa: CAINKGRFYGSWVWAGGIEQYF; cdr3_nt: TGTGCCATCAACAAGGGGCGTTTTTATGGGAGCTGGGTGTGGGCGGGGGGGATCGAGCAGTACTTC
j_call: TRBJ2-7; clone_size: -; cdr3_length: 14; d_call: -; v_call: TRBV6-2/TRBV6-3; cdr3_aa: CASNPGLSSYEQYF; cdr3_nt: TGTGCCAGTAACCCGGGCCTTAGCTCCTACGAGCAGTACTTC
j_call: TRBJ1-5; clone_size: many; cdr3_length: 16; d_call: TRBD1; v_call: TRBV6-2/TRBV6-3; cdr3_aa: CASSYHDRAGNQPQHF; cdr3_nt: TGTGCCAGCAGTTACCACGACAGGGCCGGCAATCAGCCCCAGCATTTT